This TCR beta chain was documented in a study of T-cell memory formation after mild COVID-19. Trimming removed 3 bases at V and 7 bases at J, with 15 bases between. CDR1 is MDHEN, CDR2 SYDVKM, per germline. The CDR3 has 15 residues. TCRdb re-analysed the 5' RACE reads in MiXCR, keeping a single row per CDR3 protein. The data show under 450,000 distinct CDR3 sequences, with about 15% seen just once and approximately 20% held by the top ten. There are many counts of this clonotype. This chain links TRBV28 with TRBJ2-2, with D perhaps assigned TRBD1 or TRBD2 (6 bases each). The origin of this receptor is a man between 18 and 29 years old who had mild COVID-19 (a few samples of this study predate the infection). Cell type and time point are not known. The specimen sequenced was PBMCs or a T cell subset sorted from them (not recorded which). CDR3 sequence (DNA): TGTGCCAGCAGTTTGACTGACCGGGGGCTCGGGGAGCTGTTTTTT. Translated, it gives CASSLTDRGLGELFF. Full variable domain (outside the CDR3, taken from reference TRBV28 and TRBJ2-2): DVKVTQSSRYLVKRTGEKVFLECVQDMDHENMFWYRQDPGLGLRLIYFSYDVKMKEKGDIPEGYSVSREKKERFSLILESASTNQTSMYLCASSLTDRGLGELFFGEGSRLTVL.